Following are 20 T cell receptor beta chains from one sample sequenced in a study of shared clonotypes between healthy human individuals. Clones were read by immunoSEQ multiplex PCR, and TCRdb kept only the in-frame ones, dropping some. The table includes 2,100,000 or so clones, roughly 95% detected once. Sample: naive CD4+ T cells sorted from blood. Specified subset: CD45RA+ positively selected. The source is a man younger than 35 in good health.

To note about this clone: Other DNA sequences in this sample translate to the same CDR3. This chain uses TRBV2 with TRBJ2-7; perhaps TRBD1 as D (6 bases). With 5 bases removed from V and 4 bases from J, the gap between germline ends came to 9 bases. There are 12 residues in the CDR3. Germline CDR1 and CDR2: SNHLY and FYNNEI. The CDR3: CASSYTGYEQYF. Written as DNA, the CDR3 is TGTGCCAGCAGTTACACAGGGTACGAGCAGTACTTC.

CDR3 protein: CASSEFPGGTQPQHF. The CDR3 nucleotides are TGTGCCAGCAGTGAATTCCCAGGGGGCACTCAGCCCCAGCATTTT. The chain uses TRBV6-1 and TRBJ1-5; 8 nucleotides agree with TRBD1. In germline, CDR1 is MNHNS, CDR2 SASEGT. With 2 bases clipped from V and 6 bases from J, the junction kept 6 bases outside the gene matches. CDR3 length: 15 amino acids.

The rearrangement uses TRBV7-2 and TRBJ2-3; perhaps TRBD1 as D (6 bases). The CDR3 extends over 16 amino acids. V was cut by 1 base and J by 0 bases, with 11 bases left in between. Germline CDR1 reads SGHTA; CDR2 reads FQGNSA. CDR3 in amino acids: CASSLGGHTSTDTQYF. The CDR3 nucleotides are TGTGCCAGCAGCTTAGGGGGACACACTAGCACAGATACGCAGTATTTT.

This clone was seen a single time. The chain uses TRBV10-2 and TRBJ1-2; D not resolved. The germline gives CDR1 WSHSY, CDR2 SAAADI. Trimming pared 0 bases from V and 4 bases from J, leaving 9 bases between. The CDR3 runs 14 residues. CDR3 region: CASSESGLRYGYTF. CDR3 DNA: TGCGCCAGCAGTGAGTCCGGGCTGCGCTATGGCTACACCTTC.

V usage is TRBV4-1 and J usage is TRBJ1-5; D not certain. CDR1 MGHRA and CDR2 YSYEKL come from the germline V gene. V lost 5 bases to trimming and J lost 1 base, with 18 bases between them. The CDR3 runs 17 residues. CDR3 sequence reads: CASSEANKGKSNQPQHF. Here the CDR3 DNA reads TGCGCCAGCAGCGAAGCTAACAAGGGTAAGAGCAATCAGCCCCAGCATTTT.

V is TRBV5-6 and J is TRBJ2-1; D is undetermined. Germline V gene lookup returns CDR1 SGHDT and CDR2 YYEEEE. Trimming left V 3 bases short and J 5 bases short, with 9 bases between. The CDR3 length is 13 residues. CDR3 nucleotide sequence: TGTGCCAGCAGCTACCCGTGGCACAATGAGCAGTTCTTC. This gives the protein CASSYPWHNEQFF.

This sequence joins TRBV7-2 and TRBJ2-2; TRBD2 matches 11 bases. Germline V CDR1 and CDR2: SGHTA, FQGNSA. This CDR3 is 18 amino acids long. The junction had 8 bases not matched to a gene; V was cut back by 2 bases and J by 3 bases. In nucleotides, the CDR3 is TGTGCCAGCAGCTTAAAACGGCTAGCGGGGGGACACACCGGGGAGCTGTTTTTT. Its protein product is CASSLKRLAGGHTGELFF.

V gene TRBV11-2 combines with J gene TRBJ2-1, with D perhaps TRBD2 (5 bases). CDR3 length: 16 residues. CDR1 is SGHAT, CDR2 FQNNGV, per germline. Trimming took off 5 bases at V and 1 base at J, with 15 bases between the two ends. The chain's CDR3 is CASSHVTRRSYNEQFF. CDR3 DNA sequence: TGTGCCAGCAGCCACGTAACTCGGAGGTCCTACAATGAGCAGTTCTTC.

The chain employs TRBV7-2 and TRBJ1-6; 10 bases align to TRBD1. The CDR3 sequence is 16 residues long. Per the germline V gene, CDR1 is SGHTA and CDR2 is FQGNSA. V lost 4 bases, J lost 9 bases, and 9 bases stayed unmatched. CDR3 DNA: TGTGCCAGCAGCTACCGACAGGGGGCAGTAGGTTCACCCCTCCACTTT. Translating it yields CASSYRQGAVGSPLHF.

Concerning this clone: The same CDR3 is also encoded by other DNA sequences in this sample. The CDR3 DNA follows: TGTGCCAGCAGTCGGGACTTGACCTACGAGCAGTACTTC. Protein sequence: CASSRDLTYEQYF. J is TRBJ2-7 and V is TRBV2; perhaps TRBD2 as D (6 bases). Germline V lookup: CDR1 SNHLY, CDR2 FYNNEI. Trimming removed 5 bases at V and 2 bases at J, with 10 bases between. The CDR3 is 13 amino acids.

The chain is built from TRBV2 and TRBJ2-3; TRBD2 aligns across 8 bases. Germline-derived CDR1 and CDR2 are SNHLY and FYNNEI. This CDR3 is built from 15 residues. Losses at the gene ends were 7 bases for V and 3 bases for J; bases not matched to a gene: 9. DNA of the CDR3: TGTGCCAGCACCCCGGGAGGGACTTCTACAGATACGCAGTATTTT. Translating it yields CASTPGGTSTDTQYF.

The gene calls are TRBV2 and TRBJ1-4; tentatively, D is TRBD1 (5 bases). The V end was cut by 7 bases, the J end by 0 bases, with 12 bases between. The length of the CDR3 is 15 residues. Germline CDR1 SNHLY, CDR2 FYNNEI. The CDR3 DNA sequence: TGTGCCAGCACCACAGACAGCGCAACTAATGAAAAACTGTTTTTT. Translated: CASTTDSATNEKLFF.

This chain links TRBV4-1 with TRBJ2-7; 10 nucleotides match TRBD2. The germline gives CDR1 MGHRA, CDR2 YSYEKL. CDR3 size: 19 residues. Trimming at V came to 0 bases and at J to 0 bases, leaving 11 bases not matched to a gene. CDR3 sequence (DNA): TGCGCCAGCAGCCAAGATTACAAGCGGGGGGGCCCAAGCTCCTACGAGCAGTACTTC. Translated: CASSQDYKRGGPSSYEQYF.

The chain employs TRBV9 and TRBJ2-7; D is possibly TRBD2 (5 bases). CDR3 length: 15 amino acids. Germline V CDR1 and CDR2: SGDLS, YYNGEE. V lost 0 bases and J lost 2, with 12 bases in between. Here the CDR3 reads CASSVGPEGTYEQYF. The CDR3 nucleotides read TGTGCCAGCAGCGTAGGCCCTGAGGGCACCTACGAGCAGTACTTC.

The chain links TRBV15 to TRBJ1-5; no clear D. The CDR3 loop spans 15 amino acids. V was shortened by 2 bases and J by 7 bases, with 15 bases between the two germline ends. Germline V gene lookup returns CDR1 LNHNV and CDR2 YYDKDF (reference sequence). CDR3 residues: CATSRPAPPAQPQHF. CDR3 DNA: TGTGCCACCAGCAGACCGGCCCCGCCCGCGCAGCCCCAGCATTTT.

The chain carries TRBV10-3 and TRBJ1-5; the D is unclear. Germline loops: CDR1 ENHRY, CDR2 SYGVKD. V lost 4 bases to trimming and J lost 10 bases, with 14 bases between them. The CDR3 length is 13 residues. In DNA form, the CDR3 reads TGTGCCATCAGTGCGACGGGTATGCAACCCCAGCATTTT. It encodes CAISATGMQPQHF.

Concerning this clone: Within the sample, other DNA sequences also encode this same CDR3. The chain has TRBV7-9 and TRBJ2-2; D call uncertain. Trimming took off 0 bases at V and 4 bases at J, with 6 bases between the two ends. CDR3 length: 14 amino acids. CDR1 and CDR2 from the germline V gene are SEHNR and FQNEAQ (reference sequence). CDR3 sequence (DNA): TGTGCCAGCAGCTTAGCCCGGCTCACCGGGGAGCTGTTTTTT. This translates into CASSLARLTGELFF. The whole variable domain, filled in from reference TRBV7-9 and TRBJ2-2, reads DTGVSQNPRHKITKRGQNVTFRCDPISEHNRLYWYRQTLGQGPEFLTYFQNEAQLEKSRLLSDRFSAERPKGSFSTLEIQRTEQGDSAMYLCASSLARLTGELFFGEGSRLTVL.

This chain connects TRBV29-1 to TRBJ1-1, with 8 bases fitting TRBD1. With V trimmed by 8 bases and J by 0 bases, 8 bases remained unmatched. There are 14 residues in the CDR3. Germline assignment: CDR1 SQVTM and CDR2 ANQGSEA. The CDR3 DNA reads TGCAGCTTTCTGCGGACAGGGATGAACACTGAAGCTTTCTTT. Encoded protein: CSFLRTGMNTEAFF.

V and J are TRBV28 and TRBJ1-4; no reliable D call. CDR3 length: 14 residues. The germline CDR1 and CDR2 sequences are MDHEN and SYDVKM. Between the trimmed V and J ends, which lost 8 bases and 7 bases, there was a span of 17 bases. In DNA form, the CDR3 reads TGTGCCAGCGAAACTGGAACCTCTCCTGAAAAACTGTTTTTT. Translation gives CASETGTSPEKLFF.

The V and J genes are TRBV10-3 and TRBJ2-2, with D hard to call. Germline loops: CDR1 ENHRY, CDR2 SYGVKD. The V gene lost 6 bases and the J gene lost 2 bases, with 13 bases spanning the gap. The CDR3 extends over 15 amino acids. In DNA form, the CDR3 reads TGTGCCATCAGCACACTTCAGACTAACACCGGGGAGCTGTTTTTT. It translates to CAISTLQTNTGELFF.